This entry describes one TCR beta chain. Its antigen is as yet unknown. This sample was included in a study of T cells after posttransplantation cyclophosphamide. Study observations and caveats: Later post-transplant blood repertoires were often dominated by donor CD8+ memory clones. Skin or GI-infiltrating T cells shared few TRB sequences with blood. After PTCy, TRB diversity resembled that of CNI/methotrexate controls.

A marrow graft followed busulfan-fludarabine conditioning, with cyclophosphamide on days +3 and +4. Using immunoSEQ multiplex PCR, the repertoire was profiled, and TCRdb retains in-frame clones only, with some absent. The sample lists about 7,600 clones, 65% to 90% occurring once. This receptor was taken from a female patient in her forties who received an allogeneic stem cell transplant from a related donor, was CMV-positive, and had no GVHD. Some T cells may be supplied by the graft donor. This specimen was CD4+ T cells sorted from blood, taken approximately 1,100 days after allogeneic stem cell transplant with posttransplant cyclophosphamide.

The CDR3 DNA follows: TGTGCCAGCAGGTTCCGGGACAGGGTGAGAGATACGCAGTATTTT. This sequence encodes CASRFRDRVRDTQYF. The chain recombines TRBV7-2 with TRBJ2-3, with TRBD1 matching 9 bases. The CDR3 is 15 amino acids. The V segment lost 6 bases and the J segment 5 bases; nucleotides outside the gene matches: 9. CDR1 and CDR2 from the germline V gene are SGHTA and FQGNSA.